The source of this T cell receptor beta chain is a study of cytomegalovirus exposure and HLA in healthy donors. Study context: Samples from HLA-typed donors yielded some 85 million unique TCRs in an early data release.

Both 60 Vbeta primers and 13 Jbeta primers went into the PCR. The method was immunoSEQ multiplex PCR; TCRdb's version includes in-frame clones alone and lacks a portion of them. The sample shows approximately 150,000 clones, 60% to 80% of them seen only once. Whole-study findings and limits: Within an earlier analysis, most TCR beta V segments proved productive either about 90% or about 30% of the time.

Worth noting for this clone: What it binds is not known.

CDR3 length: 18 residues. V dropped 1 base and J dropped 0; count of bases not matched to a gene: 7. In germline, CDR1 is SGHVS, CDR2 FNYEAQ. V usage is TRBV7-6 and J usage is TRBJ1-1; 11 bases map to TRBD1. This TCR derives from a woman in her thirties or forties in good health and CMV-seronegative. The sequencing input was PBMCs. CDR3 region: CASSLVGTGGFMNTEAFF. The CDR3 coding sequence is TGTGCCAGCAGCTTAGTGGGGACAGGGGGGTTTATGAACACTGAAGCTTTCTTT.